This T cell receptor (beta chain) was captured by sequencing in a study of siplizumab effects on memory and regulatory T cells. General study points: A significant reduction in alloreactive sequences traceable to unstimulated CD4+ memory cells was produced by siplizumab. About 80-97% of proliferating CD4+ or CD8+ clones had no assignable naive or memory phenotype.

Germline CDR1 is MNHEY and CDR2 is SMNVEV (reference sequence). The CDR3 has 14 residues. Trimming took off 8 bases at V and 4 bases at J, with 17 bases between the two ends. Worth noting for this clone: Its cognate antigen is unknown.

Per-sample assaying covered 80,000 to 100,000 TCR templates. Sequencing was performed with immunoSEQ multiplex PCR; in TCRdb, only in-frame clones are kept and a portion is missing. The sample lists 90,000 to 120,000 clones, more than 90% occurring once. The receptor was isolated from a human donor in good health. Some clones in this sample may be carry-over from other donors' samples. The chain links TRBV27 to TRBJ2-5; possibly TRBD1 or TRBD2 for D (5 bases each). Sequenced sample: CD4+ T cells sorted from blood. The CDR3 nucleotides read TGTGCCAGCCAAGGTCTGGGGGTCGGAGAGACCCAGTACTTC. Translation: CASQGLGVGETQYF.